This T cell receptor beta chain emerged from a study of blood T cell repertoires in COVID-19. Across the study: Whether acute or convalescent, the COVID-19 samples came from the United States, Italy and Spain. The cDNA or gDNA used as material had been derived from T cells, B-cell-depleted T cells, or PBMCs.

The V end was cut by 5 bases, the J end by 0 bases, with 11 bases between. This CDR3 comprises 15 residues. CDR1 and CDR2 from the germline V gene are LNHDA and SQIVND (reference sequence). As processed by the authors: How many nucleated cells were present was estimated from reference gene primer amplification. Assay: immunoSEQ multiplex PCR; the TCRdb copy retains only in-frame clones and omits some. From that table come the V and J calls and clone size; the DNA was used to work out D and trimming. Of roughly 120,000 clones detected, 80% to 90% appear once; the ten largest clones hold 1.1%. This chain links TRBV19 with TRBJ1-3; D is ambiguous. The specimen was peripheral blood. This sequence originates from a human donor in a cohort sampled during active COVID-19. The CDR3 loop is CASSPRVSSGNTIYF. The CDR3, as DNA: TGTGCCAGTAGTCCGAGGGTCAGCTCTGGAAACACCATATATTTT.